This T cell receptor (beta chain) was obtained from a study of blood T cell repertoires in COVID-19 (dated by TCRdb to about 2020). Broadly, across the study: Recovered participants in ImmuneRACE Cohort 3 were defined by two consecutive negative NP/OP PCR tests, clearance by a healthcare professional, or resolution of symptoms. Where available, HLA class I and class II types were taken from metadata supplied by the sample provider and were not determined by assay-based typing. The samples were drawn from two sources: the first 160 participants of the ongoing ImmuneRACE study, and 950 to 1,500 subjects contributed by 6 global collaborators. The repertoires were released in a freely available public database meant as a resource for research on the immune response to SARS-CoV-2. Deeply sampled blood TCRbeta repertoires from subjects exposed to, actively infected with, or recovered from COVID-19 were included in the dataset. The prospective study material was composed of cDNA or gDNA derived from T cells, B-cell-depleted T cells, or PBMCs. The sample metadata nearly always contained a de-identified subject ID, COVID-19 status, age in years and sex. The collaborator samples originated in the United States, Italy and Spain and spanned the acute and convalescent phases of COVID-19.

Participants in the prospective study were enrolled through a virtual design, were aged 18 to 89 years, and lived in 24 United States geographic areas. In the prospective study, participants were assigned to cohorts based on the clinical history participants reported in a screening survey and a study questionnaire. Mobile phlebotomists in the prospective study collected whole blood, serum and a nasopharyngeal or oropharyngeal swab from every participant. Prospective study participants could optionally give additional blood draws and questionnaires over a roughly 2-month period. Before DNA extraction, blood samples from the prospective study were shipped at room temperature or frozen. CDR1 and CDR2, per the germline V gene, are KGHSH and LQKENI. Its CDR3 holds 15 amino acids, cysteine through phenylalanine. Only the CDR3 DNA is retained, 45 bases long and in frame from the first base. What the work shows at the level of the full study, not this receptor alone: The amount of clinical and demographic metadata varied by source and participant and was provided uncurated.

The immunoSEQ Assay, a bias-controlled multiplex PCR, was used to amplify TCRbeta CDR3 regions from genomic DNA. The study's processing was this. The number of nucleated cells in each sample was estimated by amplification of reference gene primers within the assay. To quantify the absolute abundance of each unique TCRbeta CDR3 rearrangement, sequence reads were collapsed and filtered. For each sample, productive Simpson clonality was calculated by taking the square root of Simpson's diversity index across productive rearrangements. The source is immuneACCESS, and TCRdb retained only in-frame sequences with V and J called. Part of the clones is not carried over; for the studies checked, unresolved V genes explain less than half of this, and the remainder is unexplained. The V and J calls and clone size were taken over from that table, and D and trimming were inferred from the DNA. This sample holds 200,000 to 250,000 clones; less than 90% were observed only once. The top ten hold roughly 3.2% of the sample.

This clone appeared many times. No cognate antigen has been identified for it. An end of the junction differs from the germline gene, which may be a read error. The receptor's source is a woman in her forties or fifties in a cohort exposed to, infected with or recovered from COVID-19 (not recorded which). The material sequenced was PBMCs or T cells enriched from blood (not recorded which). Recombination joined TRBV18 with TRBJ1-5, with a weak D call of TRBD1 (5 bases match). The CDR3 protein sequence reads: CASSPGGYSYQPQHF. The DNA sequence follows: TGTGCCAGCTCACCCGGGGGATATAGCTATCAGCCCCAGCATTTT.